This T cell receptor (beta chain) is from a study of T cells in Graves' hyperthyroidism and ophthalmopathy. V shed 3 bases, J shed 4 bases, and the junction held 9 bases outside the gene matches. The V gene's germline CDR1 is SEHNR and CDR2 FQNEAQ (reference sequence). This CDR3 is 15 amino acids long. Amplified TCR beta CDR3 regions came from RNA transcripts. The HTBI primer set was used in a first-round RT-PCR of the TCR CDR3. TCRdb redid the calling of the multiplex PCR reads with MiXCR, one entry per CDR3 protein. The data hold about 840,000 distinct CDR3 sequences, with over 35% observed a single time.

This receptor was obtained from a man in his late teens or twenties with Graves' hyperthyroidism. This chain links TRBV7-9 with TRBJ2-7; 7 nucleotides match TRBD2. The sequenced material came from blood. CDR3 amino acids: CASSFLGASGYEQYF. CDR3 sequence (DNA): TGTGCCAGCAGCTTTCTAGGTGCTAGCGGTTACGAGCAGTACTTC.